This T cell receptor (beta chain) came from a study of CD8+ T cells in alopecia areata. This CDR3 spans 16 amino acids. V gave up 6 bases and J gave up 0 bases, with 15 bases separating them. The germline CDR1 and CDR2 sequences are SNHLY and FYNNEI. Sequencing used cDNA as its template, made by extracting RNA and reverse transcribing it. The table came from immunoSEQ multiplex PCR; TCRdb's copy has only in-frame clones and leaves some out. Seen here are more than 150,000 clones, just under 60% observed once, and the top ten hold roughly 15%. This clonotype originated in a human donor with alopecia areata. The chain couples TRBV2 to TRBJ1-5; TRBD1 might be the D (6 bases). The sequenced sample was CD4+ T cells sorted from blood, obtained at week 0. Here the CDR3 reads CASSPWGTNSNQPQHF. The CDR3 DNA follows: TGTGCCAGCAGCCCGTGGGGGACAAATAGCAATCAGCCCCAGCATTTT.